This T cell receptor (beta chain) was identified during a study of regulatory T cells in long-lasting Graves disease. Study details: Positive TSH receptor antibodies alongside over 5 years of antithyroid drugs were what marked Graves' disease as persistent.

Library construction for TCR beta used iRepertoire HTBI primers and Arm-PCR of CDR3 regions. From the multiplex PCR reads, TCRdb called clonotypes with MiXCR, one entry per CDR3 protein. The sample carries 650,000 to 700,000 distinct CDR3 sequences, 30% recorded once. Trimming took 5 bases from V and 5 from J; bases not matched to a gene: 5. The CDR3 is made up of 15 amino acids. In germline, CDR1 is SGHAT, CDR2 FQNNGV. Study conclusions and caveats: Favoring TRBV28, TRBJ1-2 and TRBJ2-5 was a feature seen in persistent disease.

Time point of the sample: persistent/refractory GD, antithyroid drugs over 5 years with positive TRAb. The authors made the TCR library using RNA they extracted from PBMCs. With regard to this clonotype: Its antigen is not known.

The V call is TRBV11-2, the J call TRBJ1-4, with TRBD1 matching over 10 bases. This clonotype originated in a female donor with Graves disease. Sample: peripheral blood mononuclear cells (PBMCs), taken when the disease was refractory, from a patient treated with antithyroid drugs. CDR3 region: CASSRGQGGNEKLFF. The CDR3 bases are TGTGCCAGCAGCAGAGGACAGGGGGGGAATGAAAAACTGTTTTTT. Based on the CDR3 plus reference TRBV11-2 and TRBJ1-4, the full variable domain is EAGVAQSPRYKIIEKRQSVAFWCNPISGHATLYWYQQILGQGPKLLIQFQNNGVVDDSQLPKDRFSAERLKGVDSTLKIQPAKLEDSAVYLCASSRGQGGNEKLFFGSGTQLSVL.